This T cell receptor beta chain comes out of a study of PD-L1 blockade in urothelial cancer. About the study: From about 2014, patients received atezolizumab, given as 1,200 mg intravenously every 3 weeks. At 3 weeks after treatment start (second dose) and again at 6 weeks, blood was analyzed.

Templates that were synthetic TCR analogs were spiked into each PCR. Produced via immunoSEQ multiplex PCR; TCRdb's table is partial and in-frame only. The table has fewer than 65,000 clones, about 80% seen once; the top ten hold 3.2%. Turning to this clone: Its antigen is not identified.

Study-wide findings and caveats: When pretreatment blood TCR clonality was below the median, it predicted better survival.

Time point meaning: pretreatment peripheral blood. The junction had 9 bases not matched to a gene; V was cut back by 3 bases and J by 4 bases. CDR1 SGHRS and CDR2 YFSETQ come from the germline V gene. This CDR3 comprises 17 residues. This clonotype was obtained from a man between 65 and 80 years old with urothelial cancer. The sequencing used PBMCs, collected around atezolizumab (anti-PD-L1) treatment. The chain combines TRBV5-1 with TRBJ2-3; 12 bases fit TRBD2. CDR3 loop: CASSYRPSGGASDTQYF. In DNA, the CDR3 is TGCGCCAGCAGCTACCGACCTAGCGGGGGGGCATCAGATACGCAGTATTTT.